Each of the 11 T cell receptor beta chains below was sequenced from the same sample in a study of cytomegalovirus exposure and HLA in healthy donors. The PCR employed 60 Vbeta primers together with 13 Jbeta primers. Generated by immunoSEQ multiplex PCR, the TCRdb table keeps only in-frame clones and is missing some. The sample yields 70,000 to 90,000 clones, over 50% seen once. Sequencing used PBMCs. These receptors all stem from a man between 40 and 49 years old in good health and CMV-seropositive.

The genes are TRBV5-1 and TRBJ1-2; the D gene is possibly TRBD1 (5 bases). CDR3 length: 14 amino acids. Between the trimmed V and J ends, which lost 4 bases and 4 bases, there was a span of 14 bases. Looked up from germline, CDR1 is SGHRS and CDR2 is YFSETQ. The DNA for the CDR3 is TGCGCCAGCAGCCCGGGGGACGCCTTCTATGGCTACACCTTC. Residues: CASSPGDAFYGYTF. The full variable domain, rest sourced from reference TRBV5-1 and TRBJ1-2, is KAGVTQTPRYLIKTRGQQVTLSCSPISGHRSVSWYQQTPGQGLQFLFEYFSETQRNKGNFPGRFSGRQFSNSRSEMNVSTLELGDSALYLCASSPGDAFYGYTFGSGTRLTVV.

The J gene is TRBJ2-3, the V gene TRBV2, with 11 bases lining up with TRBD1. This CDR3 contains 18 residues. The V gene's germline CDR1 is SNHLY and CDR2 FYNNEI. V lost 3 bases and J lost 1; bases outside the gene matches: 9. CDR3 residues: CASSEDRGLYSGTDTQYF. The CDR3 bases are TGTGCCAGCAGTGAGGACAGGGGGCTGTATAGCGGCACAGATACGCAGTATTTT.

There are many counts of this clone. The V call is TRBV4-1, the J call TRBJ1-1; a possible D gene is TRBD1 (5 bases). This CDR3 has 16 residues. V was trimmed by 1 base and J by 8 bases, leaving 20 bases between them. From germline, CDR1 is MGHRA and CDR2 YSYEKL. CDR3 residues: CASSQVFPQGTTEAFF. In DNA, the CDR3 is TGCGCCAGCAGCCAAGTATTCCCCCAGGGCACAACCGAAGCTTTCTTT.

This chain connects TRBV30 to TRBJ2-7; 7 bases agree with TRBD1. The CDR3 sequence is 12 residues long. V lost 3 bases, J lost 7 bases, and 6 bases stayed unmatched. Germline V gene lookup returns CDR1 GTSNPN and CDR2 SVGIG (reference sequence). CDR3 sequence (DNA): TGTGCCTGGAGCGGACAGGTAGGAGAGCAGTACTTC. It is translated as CAWSGQVGEQYF.

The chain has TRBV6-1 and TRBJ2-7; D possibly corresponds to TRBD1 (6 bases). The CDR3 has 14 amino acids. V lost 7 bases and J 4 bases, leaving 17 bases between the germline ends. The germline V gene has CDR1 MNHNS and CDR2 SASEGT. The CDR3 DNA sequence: TGTGCCAGCACCGGACAGCTACTCCTTTACGAGCAGTACTTC. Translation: CASTGQLLLYEQYF.

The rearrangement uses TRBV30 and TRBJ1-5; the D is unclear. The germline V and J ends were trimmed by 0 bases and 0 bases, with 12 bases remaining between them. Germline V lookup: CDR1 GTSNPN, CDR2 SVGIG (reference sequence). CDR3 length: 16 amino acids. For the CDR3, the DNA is TGTGCCTGGAGTGTTGGCGGTCCCCATAGCAATCAGCCCCAGCATTTT. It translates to CAWSVGGPHSNQPQHF.

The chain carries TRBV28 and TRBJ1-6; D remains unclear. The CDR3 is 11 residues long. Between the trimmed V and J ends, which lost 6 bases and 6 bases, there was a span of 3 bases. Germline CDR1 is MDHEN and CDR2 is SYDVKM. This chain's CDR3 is CASRSNSPLHF. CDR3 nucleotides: TGTGCCAGCAGGAGTAATTCACCCCTCCACTTT.

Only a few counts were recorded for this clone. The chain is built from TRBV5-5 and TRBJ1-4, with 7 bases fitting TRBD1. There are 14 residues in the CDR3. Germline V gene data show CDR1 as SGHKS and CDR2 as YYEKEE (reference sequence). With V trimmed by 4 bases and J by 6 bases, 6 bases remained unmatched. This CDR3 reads CASSPGQEYEKLFF. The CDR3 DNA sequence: TGTGCCAGCAGCCCCGGACAGGAATATGAAAAACTGTTTTTT.

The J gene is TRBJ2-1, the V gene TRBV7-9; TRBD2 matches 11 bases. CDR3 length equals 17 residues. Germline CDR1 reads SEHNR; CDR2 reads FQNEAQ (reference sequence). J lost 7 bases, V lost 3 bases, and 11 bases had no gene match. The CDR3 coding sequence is TGTGCCAGCAGCTTTCTGGGTAGACTAGCGGGGCCTAATGAGCAGTTCTTC. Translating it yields CASSFLGRLAGPNEQFF. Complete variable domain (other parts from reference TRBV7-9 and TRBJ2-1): DTGVSQNPRHKITKRGQNVTFRCDPISEHNRLYWYRQTLGQGPEFLTYFQNEAQLEKSRLLSDRFSAERPKGSFSTLEIQRTEQGDSAMYLCASSFLGRLAGPNEQFFGPGTRLTVL.

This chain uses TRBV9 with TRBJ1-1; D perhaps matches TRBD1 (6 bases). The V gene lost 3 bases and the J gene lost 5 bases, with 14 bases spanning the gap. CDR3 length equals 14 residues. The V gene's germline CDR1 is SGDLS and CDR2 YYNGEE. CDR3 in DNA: TGTGCCAGCAGCGCGGAACAGGGATGGACTGAAGCTTTCTTT. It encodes CASSAEQGWTEAFF.

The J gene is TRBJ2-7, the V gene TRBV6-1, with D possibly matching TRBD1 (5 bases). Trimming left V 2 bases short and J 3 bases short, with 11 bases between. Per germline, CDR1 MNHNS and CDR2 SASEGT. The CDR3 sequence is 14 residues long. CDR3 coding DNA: TGTGCCAGCAGTGAATGGGGCACCGGCTACGAGCAGTACTTC. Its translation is CASSEWGTGYEQYF.